This T cell receptor (beta chain) was identified during a study of early T cells in non-severe SARS-CoV-2 infection. The wider study: Sequenced bulk RNA came from whole blood that was unsorted, and chains were unpaired. Overall study results and limits: Missing private and CD4 specificities, VDJdb matching favored anti-spike CD8 responses.

The library protocol tagged individual cDNA molecules with unique molecular identifiers. Via MiXCR, TCRdb re-called the 5' RACE reads, giving one row per CDR3 protein. The sample lists tens of thousands of distinct CDR3 sequences, approximately 6% seen once, with 34% in the top ten. This clonotype was seen repeatedly, ten times or more. The antigen is not known. Germline CDR1 reads LNHDA; CDR2 reads SQIVND (reference sequence). CDR3 size: 17 residues. Trimming took 5 bases from V and 5 from J; bases not matched to a gene: 13. This chain joins TRBV19 and TRBJ2-3; TRBD2 matches 10 bases. The sequence derives from an adult who was a healthcare worker with PCR-confirmed SARS-CoV-2 infection or an uninfected control (not recorded which). The sequenced sample was whole blood, obtained at baseline. CDR3 nucleotides: TGTGCCAGTAGTGCCGCGGTTAGCGGGAGGTCGTTAGATACGCAGTATTTT. This gives the protein CASSAAVSGRSLDTQYF.